The 5 T cell receptor beta chains in this list originate from one sample, sequenced in a study of CD8 T cells in Susac syndrome (dated by TCRdb to about 2019). Libraries were made using the immunoSEQ multiplex PCR assay. RNA was extracted with the RNeasy kit and roughly 0.45 to 1 ug was reverse transcribed using random hexamers. The public sequencing data were trimmed at Q25 with fastp and processed into clonotypes with MiXCR by TCRdb, which kept only in-frame beta chains. Every distinct CDR3 protein forms one entry, paired with its most common genes and DNA. The sample contains 150,000 to 200,000 distinct CDR3 sequences, around 94% of them found a single time. The top ten hold about 0.094% of the sample. The sequenced sample was CD4+ T cells from PBMCs. The receptors were gathered from a human donor with multiple sclerosis.

The rearrangement joins TRBV5-6 to TRBJ2-3; perhaps TRBD1 as D (6 bases). V shed 5 bases and J shed 0 bases, with 13 bases lying between them. This CDR3 contains 15 residues. Germline lookup yields CDR1 SGHDT and CDR2 YYEEEE. CDR3 sequence (DNA): TGTGCCAGCAGATTACAGGGTGGGAGCACAGATACGCAGTATTTT. It specifies CASRLQGGSTDTQYF.

This sequence joins TRBV6-6 and TRBJ1-1; no clear D gene. The V end lost 4 bases, the J end lost 1 base, and 10 bases lay between the germline ends. Germline assignment: CDR1 MNHNY and CDR2 SVGAGI (reference sequence). The CDR3 length is 14 residues. CDR3 nucleotides: TGTGCCAGCAGTTCGCACGAAACGAACACTGAAGCTTTCTTT. Protein: CASSSHETNTEAFF.

The J gene is TRBJ1-2, the V gene TRBV12-3 or TRBV12-4; D ambiguous. V was cut by 3 bases and J by 7 bases, with 9 bases left in between. The CDR3 consists of 12 residues. This CDR3 reads CASSFLTGGYTF. In DNA, the CDR3 is TGTGCCAGCAGTTTCCTGACTGGTGGCTACACCTTC.

The chain employs TRBV4-3 and TRBJ2-1; no definite D call. CDR3 length equals 16 residues. Trimming shortened V by 1 base and J by 0 bases, and 10 bases separated the two germline ends. Germline V CDR1 and CDR2: LGHNA, YSLEER. CDR3 loop: CASSQAYRSSYNEQFF. The CDR3, as DNA: TGCGCCAGCAGCCAAGCATACCGTAGCTCCTACAATGAGCAGTTCTTC.

This clonotype was found a few times. The chain couples TRBV7-2 to TRBJ2-1; the match to TRBD2 covers 9 bases. CDR1 and CDR2 (germline): SGHTA, FQGNSA. Trimming removed 5 bases from V and 7 bases from J; junction bases left unmatched: 9. This CDR3 spans 15 amino acids. The CDR3 here is CASSRVAGAGNEQFF. CDR3 DNA sequence: TGTGCCAGCAGCCGAGTAGCGGGAGCAGGGAATGAGCAGTTCTTC.